This TCR beta chain was identified in a study of blood T cell repertoires in COVID-19. Study information: The United States, Italy and Spain provided the acute and convalescent COVID-19 samples. PBMCs, B-cell-depleted T cells, or T cells provided the cDNA or gDNA that made up the material.

The germline V gene has CDR1 SGHAT and CDR2 FQNNGV. This CDR3 region has 15 residues. The V gene end was trimmed by 5 bases and the J gene end by 6 bases; junction bases not matched to a gene: 9. Original analysis: Reference gene primer amplification yielded estimated nucleated cell counts. Sequencing used immunoSEQ multiplex PCR; TCRdb keeps in-frame clones, though not all of them. From that table come the V and J calls and clone size; the DNA was used to work out D and trimming. The sample gives under 150,000 clones, roughly 88% of which show up once; roughly 8.4% is in the top ten. This rearrangement joins TRBV11-2 to TRBJ2-1; 8 bases align to TRBD1. Source material: peripheral blood. The sequence was obtained from a woman aged 65 to 85 who had recovered from COVID-19. The CDR3 is CASSTKGTGGNEQFF. CDR3 coding DNA: TGTGCCAGCAGCACCAAAGGCACAGGGGGCAATGAGCAGTTCTTC.